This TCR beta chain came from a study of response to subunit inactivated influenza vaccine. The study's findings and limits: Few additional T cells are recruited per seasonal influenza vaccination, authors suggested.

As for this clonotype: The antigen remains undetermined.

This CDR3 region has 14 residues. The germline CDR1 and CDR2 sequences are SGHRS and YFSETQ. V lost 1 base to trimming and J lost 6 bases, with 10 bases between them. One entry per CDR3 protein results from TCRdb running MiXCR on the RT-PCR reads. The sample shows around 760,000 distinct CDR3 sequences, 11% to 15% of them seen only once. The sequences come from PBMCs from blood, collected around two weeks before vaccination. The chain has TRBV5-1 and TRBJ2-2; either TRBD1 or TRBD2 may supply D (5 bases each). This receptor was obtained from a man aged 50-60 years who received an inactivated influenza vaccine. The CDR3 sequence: CASSLSQGPGELFF. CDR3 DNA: TGCGCCAGCAGCTTGTCCCAGGGACCCGGGGAGCTGTTTTTT. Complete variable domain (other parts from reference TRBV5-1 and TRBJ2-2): KAGVTQTPRYLIKTRGQQVTLSCSPISGHRSVSWYQQTPGQGLQFLFEYFSETQRNKGNFPGRFSGRQFSNSRSEMNVSTLELGDSALYLCASSLSQGPGELFFGEGSRLTVL.